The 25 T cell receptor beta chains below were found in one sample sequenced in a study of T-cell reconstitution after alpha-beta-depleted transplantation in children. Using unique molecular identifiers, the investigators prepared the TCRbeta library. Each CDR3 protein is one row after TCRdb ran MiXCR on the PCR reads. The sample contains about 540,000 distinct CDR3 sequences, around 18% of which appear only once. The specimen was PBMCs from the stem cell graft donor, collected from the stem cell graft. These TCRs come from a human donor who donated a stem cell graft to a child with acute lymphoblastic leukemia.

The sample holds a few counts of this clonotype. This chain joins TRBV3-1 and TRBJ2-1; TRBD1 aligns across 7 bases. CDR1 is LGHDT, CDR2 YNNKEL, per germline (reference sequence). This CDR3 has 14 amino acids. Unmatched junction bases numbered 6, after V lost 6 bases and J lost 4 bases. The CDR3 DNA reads TGTGCCAGCAGAAGTCAGGGGGTATACAATGAGCAGTTCTTC. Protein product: CASRSQGVYNEQFF.

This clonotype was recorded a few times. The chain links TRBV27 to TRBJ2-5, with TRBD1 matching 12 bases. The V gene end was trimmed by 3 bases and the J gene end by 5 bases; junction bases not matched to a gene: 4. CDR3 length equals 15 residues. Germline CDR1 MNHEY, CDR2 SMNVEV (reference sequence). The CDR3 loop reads CASSFRDRGHETQYF. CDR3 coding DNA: TGTGCCAGCAGTTTCCGGGACAGGGGGCACGAGACCCAGTACTTC.

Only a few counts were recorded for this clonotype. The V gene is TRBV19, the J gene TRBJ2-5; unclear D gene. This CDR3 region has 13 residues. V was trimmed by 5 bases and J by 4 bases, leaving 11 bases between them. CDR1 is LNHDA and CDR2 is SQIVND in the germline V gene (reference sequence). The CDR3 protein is CASSLLARETQYF. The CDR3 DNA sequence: TGTGCCAGTAGTCTCCTGGCCAGAGAGACCCAGTACTTC.

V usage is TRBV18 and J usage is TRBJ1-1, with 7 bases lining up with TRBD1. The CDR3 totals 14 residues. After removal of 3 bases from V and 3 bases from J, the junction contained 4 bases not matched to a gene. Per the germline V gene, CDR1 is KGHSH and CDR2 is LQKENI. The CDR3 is CASSPPTGHTEAFF. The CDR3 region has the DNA TGTGCCAGCTCACCTCCGACAGGGCACACTGAAGCTTTCTTT.

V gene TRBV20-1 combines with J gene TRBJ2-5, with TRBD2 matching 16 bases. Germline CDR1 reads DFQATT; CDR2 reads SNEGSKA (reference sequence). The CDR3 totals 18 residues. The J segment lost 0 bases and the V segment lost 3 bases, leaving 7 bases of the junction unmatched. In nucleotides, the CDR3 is TGCAGTGCTAGGGGACTAGCGGGAGGGCCCCAAGACCAAGAGACCCAGTACTTC. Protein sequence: CSARGLAGGPQDQETQYF.

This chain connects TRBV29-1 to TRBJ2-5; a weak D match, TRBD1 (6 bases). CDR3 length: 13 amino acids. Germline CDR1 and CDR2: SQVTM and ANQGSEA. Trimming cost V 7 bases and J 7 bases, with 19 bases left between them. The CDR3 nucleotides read TGCAGCGCCGGTGGGGCAGGGGAAGGGACCCAGTACTTC. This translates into CSAGGAGEGTQYF.

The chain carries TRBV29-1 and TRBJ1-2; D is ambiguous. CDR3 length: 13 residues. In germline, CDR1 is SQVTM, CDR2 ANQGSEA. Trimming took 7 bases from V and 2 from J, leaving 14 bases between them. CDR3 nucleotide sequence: TGCAGCGGAAAAGTTGCAGCGAACTATGGCTACACCTTC. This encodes CSGKVAANYGYTF.

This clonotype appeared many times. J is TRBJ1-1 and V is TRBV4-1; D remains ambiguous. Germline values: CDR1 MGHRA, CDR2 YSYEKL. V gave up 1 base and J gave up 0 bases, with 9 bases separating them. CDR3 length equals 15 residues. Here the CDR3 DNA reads TGCGCCAGCAGCCAAGGCGCAGACATGAACACTGAAGCTTTCTTT. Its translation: CASSQGADMNTEAFF.

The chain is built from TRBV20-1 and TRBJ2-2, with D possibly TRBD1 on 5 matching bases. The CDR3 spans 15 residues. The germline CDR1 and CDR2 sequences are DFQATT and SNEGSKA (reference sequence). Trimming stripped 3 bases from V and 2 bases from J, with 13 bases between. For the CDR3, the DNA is TGCAGTGCTAGGGGTGACAGACAAAACACCGGGGAGCTGTTTTTT. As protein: CSARGDRQNTGELFF.

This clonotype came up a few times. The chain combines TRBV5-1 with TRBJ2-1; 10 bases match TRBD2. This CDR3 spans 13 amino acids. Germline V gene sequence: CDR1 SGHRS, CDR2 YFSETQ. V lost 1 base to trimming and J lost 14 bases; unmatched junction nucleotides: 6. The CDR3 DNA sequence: TGCGCCAGCAGCTTGCAAGGCCTAGCGGGAGAGTTCTTC. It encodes CASSLQGLAGEFF.

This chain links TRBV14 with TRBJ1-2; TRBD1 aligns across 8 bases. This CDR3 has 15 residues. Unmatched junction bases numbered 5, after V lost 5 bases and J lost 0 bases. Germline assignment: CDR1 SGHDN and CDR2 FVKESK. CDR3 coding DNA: TGTGCCAGCAGCGGCCGACAGGGGCCTAACTATGGCTACACCTTC. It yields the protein CASSGRQGPNYGYTF.

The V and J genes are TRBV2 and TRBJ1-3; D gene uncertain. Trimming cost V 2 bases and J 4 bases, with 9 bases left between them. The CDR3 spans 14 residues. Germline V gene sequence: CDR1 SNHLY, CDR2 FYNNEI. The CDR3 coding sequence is TGTGCCAGCAGTGAAATGATTGGCGGAAACACCATATATTTT. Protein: CASSEMIGGNTIYF. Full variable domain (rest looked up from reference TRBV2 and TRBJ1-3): EPEVTQTPSHQVTQMGQEVILRCVPISNHLYFYWYRQILGQKVEFLVSFYNNEISEKSEIFDDQFSVERPDGSNFTLKIRSTKLEDSAMYFCASSEMIGGNTIYFGEGSWLTVV.

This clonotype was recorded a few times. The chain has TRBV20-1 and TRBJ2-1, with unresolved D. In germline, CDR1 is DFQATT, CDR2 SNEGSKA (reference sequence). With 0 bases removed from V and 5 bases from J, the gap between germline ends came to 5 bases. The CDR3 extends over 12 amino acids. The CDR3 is CSARDHDNEQFF. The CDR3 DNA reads TGCAGTGCTAGAGACCACGACAATGAGCAGTTCTTC.

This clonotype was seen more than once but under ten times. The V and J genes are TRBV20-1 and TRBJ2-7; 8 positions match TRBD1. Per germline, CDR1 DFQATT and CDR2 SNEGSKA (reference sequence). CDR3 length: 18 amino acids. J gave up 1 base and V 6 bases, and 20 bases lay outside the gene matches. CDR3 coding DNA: TGCAGTGCGTACACCGGGACAGGACCGACTAGAAGATCCTACGAGCAGTACTTC. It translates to CSAYTGTGPTRRSYEQYF.

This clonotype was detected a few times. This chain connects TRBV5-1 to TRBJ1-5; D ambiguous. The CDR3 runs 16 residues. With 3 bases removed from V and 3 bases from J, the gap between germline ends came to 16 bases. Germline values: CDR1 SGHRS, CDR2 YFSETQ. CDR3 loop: CASSWPSKENNQPQHF. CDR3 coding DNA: TGCGCCAGCAGCTGGCCGTCTAAGGAAAACAATCAGCCCCAGCATTTT.

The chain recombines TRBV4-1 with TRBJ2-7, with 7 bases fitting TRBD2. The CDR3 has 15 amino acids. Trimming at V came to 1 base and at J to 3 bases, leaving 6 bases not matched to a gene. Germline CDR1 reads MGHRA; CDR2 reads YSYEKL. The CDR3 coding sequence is TGCGCCAGCAGCCAAGGGGACCCGGGGGGCTACGAGCAGTACTTC. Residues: CASSQGDPGGYEQYF.

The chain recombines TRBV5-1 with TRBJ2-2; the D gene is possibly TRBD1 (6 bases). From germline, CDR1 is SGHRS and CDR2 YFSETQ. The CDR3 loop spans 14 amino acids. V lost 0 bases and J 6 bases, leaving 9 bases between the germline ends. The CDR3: CASSLAGASGELFF. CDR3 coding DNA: TGCGCCAGCAGCTTGGCAGGGGCGTCCGGGGAGCTGTTTTTT.

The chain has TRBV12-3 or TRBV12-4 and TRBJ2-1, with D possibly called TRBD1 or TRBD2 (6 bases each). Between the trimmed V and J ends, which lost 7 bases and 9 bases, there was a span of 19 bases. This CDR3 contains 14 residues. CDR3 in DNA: TGTGCCAGCACCCACAGGGTAGCGGCCTCTGAGCAGTTCTTC. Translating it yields CASTHRVAASEQFF.

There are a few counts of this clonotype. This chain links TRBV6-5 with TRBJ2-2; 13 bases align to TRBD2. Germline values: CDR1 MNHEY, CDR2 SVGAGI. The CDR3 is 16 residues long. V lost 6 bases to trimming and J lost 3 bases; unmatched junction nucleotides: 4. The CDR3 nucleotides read TGTGCCAGCAGATTACTAGCGGGAGGGGACACCGGGGAGCTGTTTTTT. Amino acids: CASRLLAGGDTGELFF.

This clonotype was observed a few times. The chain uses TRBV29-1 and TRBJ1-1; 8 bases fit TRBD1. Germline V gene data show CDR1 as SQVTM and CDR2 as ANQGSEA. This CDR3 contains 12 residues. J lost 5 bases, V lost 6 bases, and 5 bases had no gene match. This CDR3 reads CSVDRGGTEAFF. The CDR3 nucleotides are TGCAGCGTAGACAGGGGAGGGACTGAAGCTTTCTTT.

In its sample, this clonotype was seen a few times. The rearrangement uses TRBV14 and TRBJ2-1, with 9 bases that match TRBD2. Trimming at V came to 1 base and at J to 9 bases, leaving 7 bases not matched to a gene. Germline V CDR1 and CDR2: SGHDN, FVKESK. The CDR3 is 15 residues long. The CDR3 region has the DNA TGTGCCAGCAGCCAAGTTAGCGGGAGCTATGGTGAGCAGTTCTTC. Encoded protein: CASSQVSGSYGEQFF.

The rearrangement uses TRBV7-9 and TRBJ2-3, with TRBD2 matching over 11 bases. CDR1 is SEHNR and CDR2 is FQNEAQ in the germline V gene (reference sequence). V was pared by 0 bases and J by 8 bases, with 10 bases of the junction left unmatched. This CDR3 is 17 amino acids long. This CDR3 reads CASSLAPLAGGDVTQYF. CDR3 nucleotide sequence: TGTGCCAGCAGCTTAGCTCCTCTAGCGGGAGGCGACGTTACGCAGTATTTT.

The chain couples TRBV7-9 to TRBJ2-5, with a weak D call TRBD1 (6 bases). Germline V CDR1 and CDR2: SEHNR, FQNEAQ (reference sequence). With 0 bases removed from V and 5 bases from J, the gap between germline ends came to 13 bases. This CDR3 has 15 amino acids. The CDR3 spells CASSLAIQGGETQYF. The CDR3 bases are TGTGCCAGCAGCTTAGCGATACAGGGTGGCGAGACCCAGTACTTC.

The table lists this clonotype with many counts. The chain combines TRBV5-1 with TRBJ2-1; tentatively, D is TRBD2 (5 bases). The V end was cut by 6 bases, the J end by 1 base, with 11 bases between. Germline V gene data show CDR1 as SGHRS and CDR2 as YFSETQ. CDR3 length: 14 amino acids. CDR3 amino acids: CASMEEISYNEQFF. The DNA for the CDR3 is TGCGCCAGCATGGAGGAGATTTCCTACAATGAGCAGTTCTTC.

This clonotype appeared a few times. CDR3 sequence: CASVLSQETQYF. The CDR3 DNA reads TGTGCCAGCGTGCTGTCCCAAGAGACCCAGTACTTC. This chain links TRBV2 with TRBJ2-5; D ambiguous. Trimming pared 8 bases from V and 1 base from J, leaving 8 bases between. The CDR3 covers 12 residues. Germline V CDR1 and CDR2: SNHLY, FYNNEI.